Sequencing of this TCR beta chain was carried out in a study of cytomegalovirus exposure and HLA in healthy donors. The study's findings and limits: For most subjects, TCR beta sequences were reported to predict HLA-A and HLA-B alleles with accuracy. It was only CMV serostatus that was available as immune exposure information. Usually a TCR sequence was rare, but some public TCRs were found in many donors.

The PCR made use of 60 Vbeta and 13 Jbeta primers. The protocol was immunoSEQ multiplex PCR, while the TCRdb copy is restricted to in-frame clones and leaves out a portion. The sample carries 150,000 to 200,000 clones, 75% recorded once. As to this clone: Its matching antigen is unknown.

This CDR3 contains 11 residues. Germline assignment: CDR1 MNHEY and CDR2 SVGAGI. Trimming pared 10 bases from V and 7 bases from J, leaving 13 bases between. This clonotype was obtained from a woman between 50 and 59 years old in good health and CMV-seropositive. The chain recombines TRBV6-5 with TRBJ1-2, with D possibly being TRBD1 (6 bases). Specimen: PBMCs. The CDR3 protein is CATSGQLGYTF. CDR3 coding DNA: TGTGCCACCTCCGGACAGCTTGGCTACACCTTC.